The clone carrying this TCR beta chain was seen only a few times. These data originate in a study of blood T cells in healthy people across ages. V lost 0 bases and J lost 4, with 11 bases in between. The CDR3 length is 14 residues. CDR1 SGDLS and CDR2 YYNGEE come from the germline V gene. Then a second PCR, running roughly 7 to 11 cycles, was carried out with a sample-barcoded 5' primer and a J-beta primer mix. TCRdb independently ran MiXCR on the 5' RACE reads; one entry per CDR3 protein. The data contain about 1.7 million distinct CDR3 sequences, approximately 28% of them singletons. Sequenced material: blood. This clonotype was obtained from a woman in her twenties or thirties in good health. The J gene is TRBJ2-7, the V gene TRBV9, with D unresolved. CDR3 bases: TGTGCCAGCAGCGTAGACGGGTCGCCTTACGAGCAGTACTTC. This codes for CASSVDGSPYEQYF.